This is a list of T cell receptor beta chains from one sample in a study of cytotoxic CD8 clonotypes in ibrutinib-treated CLL. Assay: immunoSEQ multiplex PCR; the TCRdb copy retains only in-frame clones and omits some. The table has approximately 57,000 clones, 56% seen once. The starting material was PBMCs, obtained after 24 months of ibrutinib treatment. Receptors were obtained from a human donor with chronic lymphocytic leukemia. The CDR3 runs from the conserved cysteine through the conserved F or W. A D gene is named only where the DNA matches it firmly. Clone size is not always given. Where it is, it says once, few, many or a class for expanded clones.

>TRBJ1-6|TRBV9|many|-
CASSVQGYNSPLHF
TGTGCCAGCAGCGTACAGGGATATAATTCACCCCTCCACTTT
>TRBJ2-2|TRBV10-3|once|TRBD1
CAISQNRGIDTGELFF
TGTGCCATCAGTCAAAACAGGGGAATAGACACCGGGGAGCTGTTTTTT
>TRBJ2-3|TRBV4-1|-|TRBD2
CASSQTRTSGTRTDTQYF
TGCGCCAGCAGTCAAACAAGGACTAGCGGGACTCGCACAGATACGCAGTATTTT
>TRBJ2-1|TRBV7-7|-|-
CASSADGTSYNEQFF
TGTGCCAGCAGCGCCGATGGGACTTCCTACAATGAGCAGTTCTTC
>TRBJ2-7|TRBV5-6|-|TRBD1
CASSRGLSHEQYF
TGTGCCAGCAGCAGGGGGCTTTCCCACGAGCAGTACTTC
>TRBJ2-3|TRBV28|few|-
CASSLLGQNTDTQYF
TGTGCCAGCAGTTTATTAGGGCAGAACACAGATACGCAGTATTTT
>TRBJ1-5|TRBV2|few|-
CASSVVSRQPQHF
TGTGCCAGCAGTGTAGTCTCTCGTCAGCCCCAGCATTTT
>TRBJ2-7|TRBV11-2|few|-
CASSLPNVRSYEQYF
TGTGCCAGCAGCTTGCCCAATGTGCGGTCCTACGAGCAGTACTTC
>TRBJ2-3|TRBV6-5|-|-
CASSYLTSDTQYF
TGTGCCAGCAGTTACCTAACCTCAGATACGCAGTATTTT
>TRBJ1-2|TRBV9|-|-
CASSVAEYGYTF
TGTGCCAGCAGCGTGGCAGAATATGGCTACACCTTC
>TRBJ1-2|TRBV28|-|-
CASSLGRSFGANYGYTF
TGTGCCAGCAGTTTAGGGAGGAGTTTCGGAGCTAACTATGGCTACACCTTC
>TRBJ2-7|TRBV2|few|-
CASSVRGPAYEQYF
TGTGCCAGCAGCGTCCGGGGACCGGCCTACGAGCAGTACTTC
>TRBJ2-1|TRBV29-1|few|-
CSATGTPSYNEQFF
TGCAGCGCGACAGGGACTCCCTCCTACAATGAGCAGTTCTTC
>TRBJ2-1|TRBV14|-|-
CASSQVLYNEQFF
TGTGCCAGCAGCCAAGTACTGTACAATGAGCAGTTCTTC
>TRBJ2-3|TRBV6-1|-|TRBD1
CASTKGQGNTDTQYF
TGTGCCAGCACCAAGGGACAGGGGAACACAGATACGCAGTATTTT
>TRBJ1-2|TRBV5-1|-|-
CASRGDGLYGYTF
TGCGCCAGCAGGGGTGACGGACTCTATGGCTACACCTTC
>TRBJ2-3|TRBV29-1|-|TRBD2
CSVTPGLAPSDTQYF
TGCAGCGTTACCCCGGGACTAGCGCCATCAGATACGCAGTATTTT
>TRBJ2-2|TRBV27|once|TRBD2
CASRPGLATGELFF
TGTGCCAGCAGGCCGGGACTAGCTACCGGGGAGCTGTTTTTT
>TRBJ1-5|TRBV29-1|-|-
CSVGGVGPNQPQHF
TGCAGCGTTGGGGGAGTTGGTCCCAATCAGCCCCAGCATTTT
>TRBJ1-6|TRBV6-5|-|TRBD1
CASRNNRGSPLHF
TGTGCCAGCAGAAATAACAGGGGATCACCCCTCCACTTT
>TRBJ2-1|TRBV11-3|-|TRBD2
CASSLDQAGGRNEQFF
TGTGCCAGCAGCTTAGATCAGGCGGGAGGGAGAAATGAGCAGTTCTTC
>TRBJ2-7|TRBV28|-|TRBD2
CASSFPASGTPYEQYF
TGTGCCAGCAGTTTCCCAGCCAGCGGGACCCCCTACGAGCAGTACTTC
>TRBJ2-2|TRBV18|-|-
CASSPGRGGGELFF
TGTGCCAGCTCACCAGGACGGGGCGGCGGGGAGCTGTTTTTT
>TRBJ1-5|TRBV19|-|-
CASSISGGYNQPQHF
TGTGCCAGTAGTATTAGTGGGGGCTACAATCAGCCCCAGCATTTT
>TRBJ1-2|TRBV28|-|-
CASKRQLLKGYTF
TGTGCCAGCAAAAGGCAGCTCCTAAAGGGCTACACCTTC
>TRBJ2-3|TRBV4-2|-|TRBD2
CASSQEGANGGVSGQYF
TGTGCCAGCAGCCAAGAGGGAGCGAACGGGGGGGTTTCGGGGCAGTATTTT
>TRBJ1-6|TRBV19|-|-
CASSFSAGENSPLHF
TGTGCCAGTAGTTTCTCGGCAGGGGAGAATTCACCCCTCCACTTT
>TRBJ1-2|TRBV6-4|-|-
CASSQGGHYGYTF
TGTGCCAGCAGTCAAGGGGGGCATTATGGCTACACCTTC
>TRBJ1-2|TRBV6-1|-|-
CASSEAVVKGYGYTF
TGTGCCAGCAGTGAAGCGGTCGTGAAGGGCTATGGCTACACCTTC
>TRBJ2-2|TRBV11-2|once|-
CASSLGTTNTGELFF
TGTGCCAGCAGCTTAGGGACAACGAACACCGGGGAGCTGTTTTTT
>TRBJ1-5|TRBV18|-|-
CASSLQGTGQPQHF
TGTGCCAGCTCACTACAGGGAACGGGTCAGCCCCAGCATTTT
>TRBJ1-5|TRBV6-5|-|TRBD1
CASCLWDSRNQPQHF
TGTGCCAGCTGCCTTTGGGACAGCAGGAATCAGCCCCAGCATTTT
>TRBJ1-2|TRBV19|many|TRBD1
CASSPPRGRRGYTF
TGTGCCAGTAGTCCGCCCAGGGGGCGTCGGGGCTACACCTTC
>TRBJ1-1|TRBV27|-|-
CASSLRNYQNTEAFF
TGTGCCAGCAGTTTAAGAAACTATCAAAACACTGAAGCTTTCTTT
>TRBJ1-1|TRBV5-4|-|-
CASSRRTALPEAFF
TGTGCCAGCAGTCGGCGGACAGCCCTACCTGAAGCTTTCTTT
>TRBJ1-2|TRBV28|-|-
CATLEGGRYGYTF
TGTGCCACCCTAGAGGGAGGAAGGTATGGCTACACCTTC
>TRBJ2-7|TRBV6-6|once|-
CASSFGGPENYEQYF
TGTGCCAGCAGTTTTGGTGGACCGGAAAACTACGAGCAGTACTTC
>TRBJ2-7|TRBV7-2|few|TRBD1
CASSLDTLTGPYEQYF
TGTGCCAGCAGCTTAGATACCCTGACAGGGCCCTACGAGCAGTACTTC
>TRBJ1-1|TRBV7-9|-|-
CASRSLGNTEAFF
TGTGCCAGCAGGTCCTTGGGAAACACTGAAGCTTTCTTT
>TRBJ1-5|TRBV14|-|TRBD1
CASSLTGGNQPQHF
TGTGCCAGCAGCCTTACAGGGGGCAATCAGCCCCAGCATTTT
>TRBJ1-5|TRBV7-9|-|-
CASSFHGDLSPQHF
TGTGCCAGCAGCTTCCACGGGGACTTGTCGCCCCAGCATTTT
>TRBJ1-2|TRBV20-1|few|-
CSARVVPGYTF
TGCAGTGCTAGAGTGGTACCTGGCTACACCTTC
>TRBJ1-5|TRBV7-2|many|-
CASSLVSHQPQHF
TGTGCCAGCAGCTTAGTAAGCCATCAGCCCCAGCATTTT
>TRBJ2-7|TRBV7-8|-|TRBD2
CASSFKLSGSEQYF
TGTGCCAGCAGCTTCAAACTTAGCGGGAGTGAGCAGTACTTC
>TRBJ1-3|TRBV6-6|few|-
CASSYGGSGNTIYF
TGTGCCAGCAGTTACGGGGGTTCTGGAAACACCATATATTTT
>TRBJ1-4|TRBV5-1|-|TRBD1
CASSLAGGGFEKLFF
TGCGCCAGCAGCTTGGCAGGGGGAGGTTTTGAAAAACTGTTTTTT
>TRBJ1-2|TRBV15|-|-
CATSRAQTNYGYTF
TGTGCCACCAGCAGAGCACAGACTAACTATGGCTACACCTTC
>TRBJ1-1|TRBV15|-|-
CATSRDRGNTEAFF
TGTGCCACCAGCAGAGATCGGGGGAACACTGAAGCTTTCTTT
>TRBJ2-1|TRBV5-1|-|TRBD2
CASSFLAGGSNEQFF
TGCGCCAGCAGCTTCCTAGCGGGAGGGAGCAATGAGCAGTTCTTC
>TRBJ2-7|TRBV27|few|-
CASSLGQTYEQYF
TGTGCCAGCAGTTTAGGACAGACCTACGAGCAGTACTTC
>TRBJ1-2|TRBV2|few|-
CASSERRDGYTF
TGTGCCAGCAGCGAAAGGCGGGATGGCTACACCTTC
>TRBJ2-3|TRBV5-1|once|TRBD1
CASTKQPGTGGTDTQYF
TGCGCCAGCACCAAACAACCAGGGACAGGGGGCACAGATACGCAGTATTTT
>TRBJ2-3|TRBV7-8|-|TRBD2
CATNRGPSYPGLAGGEDTQYF
TGTGCCACCAACCGAGGCCCATCCTACCCGGGACTAGCGGGAGGGGAGGATACGCAGTATTTT